The entry below gives a single TCR beta chain sequence along with its context. The junction shows a germline mismatch at one end, possibly a read error. The source of the sample is a study of blood T cell repertoires in COVID-19. The length of the CDR3 is 14 residues. Germline V gene lookup returns CDR1 MNHEY and CDR2 SVGEGT. Sequencing used immunoSEQ multiplex PCR; TCRdb keeps in-frame clones, though not all of them. The repertoire consists of fewer than 500,000 clones, with 70% to 90% occurring once and the leading ten covering nearly 2%. The rearrangement joins TRBV6-2 or TRBV6-3 to TRBJ2-7; D is possibly TRBD1 (6 bases). The origin of this receptor is a woman aged 18-30 years with acute COVID-19. Sequences were obtained from PBMCs or T cells enriched from blood (not recorded which). The DNA for the CDR3 is TGTGCCAGCACCCCCATGGGACAATCCTCCGAGCAGTACTTC. As protein: CASTPMGQSSEQYF.